Given below is one T cell receptor (beta chain) in context. A J-beta primer mix and a sample-barcoded 5' primer were used in a second PCR of roughly 6 to 11 cycles. MiXCR, applied by TCRdb to the 5' RACE reads, yields one record per CDR3 protein. The table shows hundreds of thousands of distinct CDR3 sequences, with 20% to 25% occurring only once. The source of the sample is a study of blood T cells in healthy people across ages. Every donor provided approximately 10 milliliters of peripheral blood. Per the germline V gene, CDR1 is DFQATT and CDR2 is SNEGSKA (reference sequence). The CDR3 spans 14 residues. These data also formed part of another study, on T cells of mothers and their children. That investigation notes: Healthy Caucasian mothers, three in number, and their six children were the donors. Comparable shaping of TCR recombination output by thymic selection was observed in related and unrelated pairs.

The sequenced sample consisted of blood. The TCR comes from a boy younger than 18 in good health. The chain combines TRBV20-1 with TRBJ2-5, with 8 positions matching TRBD1. TRBJ2-7 explains the end of the DNA better; the J call may be wrong. For the CDR3, the DNA is TGCAGTGCTAGCAAAACTGGACAGGGTACCGAGCAGTACTTC. Residues: CSASKTGQGTEQYF.